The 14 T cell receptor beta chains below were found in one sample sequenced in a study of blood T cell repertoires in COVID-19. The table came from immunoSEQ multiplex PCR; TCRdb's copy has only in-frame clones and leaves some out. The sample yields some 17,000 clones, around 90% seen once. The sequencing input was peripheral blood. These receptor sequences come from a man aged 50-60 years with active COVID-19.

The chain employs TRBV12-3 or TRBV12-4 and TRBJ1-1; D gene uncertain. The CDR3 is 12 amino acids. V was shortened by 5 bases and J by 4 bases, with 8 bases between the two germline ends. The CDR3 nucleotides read TGTGCCAGCAGTCCCGAACTCACTGAAGCTTTCTTT. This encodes CASSPELTEAFF.

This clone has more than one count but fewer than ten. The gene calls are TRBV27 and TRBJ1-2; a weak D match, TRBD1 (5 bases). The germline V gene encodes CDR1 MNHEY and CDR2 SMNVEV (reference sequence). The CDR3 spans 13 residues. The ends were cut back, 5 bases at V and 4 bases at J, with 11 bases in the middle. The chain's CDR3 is CASSPQGLYGYTF. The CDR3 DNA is TGTGCCAGCAGTCCGCAGGGTCTCTATGGCTACACCTTC.

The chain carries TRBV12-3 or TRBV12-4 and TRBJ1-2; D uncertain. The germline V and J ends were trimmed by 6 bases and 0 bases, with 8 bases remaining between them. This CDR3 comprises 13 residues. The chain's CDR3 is CASRALANYGYTF. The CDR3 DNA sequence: TGTGCCAGCAGGGCACTAGCTAACTATGGCTACACCTTC.

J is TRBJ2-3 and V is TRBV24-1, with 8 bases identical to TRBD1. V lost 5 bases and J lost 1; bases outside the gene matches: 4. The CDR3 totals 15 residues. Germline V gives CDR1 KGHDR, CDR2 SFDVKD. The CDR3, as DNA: TGTGCCACCAGTGGCCGGGACAGGCGCACAGATACGCAGTATTTT. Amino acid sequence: CATSGRDRRTDTQYF.

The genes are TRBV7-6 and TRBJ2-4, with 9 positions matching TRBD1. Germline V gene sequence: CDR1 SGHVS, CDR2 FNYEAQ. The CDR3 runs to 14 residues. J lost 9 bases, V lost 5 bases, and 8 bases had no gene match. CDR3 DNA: TGTGCCAGCAGCCGACAGGGGGGCAGCGGCATTCAGTACTTC. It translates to CASSRQGGSGIQYF. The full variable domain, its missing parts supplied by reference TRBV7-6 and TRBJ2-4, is GAGVSQSPRYKVTKRGQDVALRCDPISGHVSLYWYRQALGQGPEFLTYFNYEAQQDKSGLPNDRFSAERPEGSISTLTIQRTEQRDSAMYRCASSRQGGSGIQYFGAGTRLSVL.

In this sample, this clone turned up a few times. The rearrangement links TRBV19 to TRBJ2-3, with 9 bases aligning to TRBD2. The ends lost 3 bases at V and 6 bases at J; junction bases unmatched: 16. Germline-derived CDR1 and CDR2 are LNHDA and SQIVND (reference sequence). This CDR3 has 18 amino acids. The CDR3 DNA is TGTGCCAGTAGTATTACTCGGGCCGGCGGGAGGGCCCGGGATACGCAGTATTTT. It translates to CASSITRAGGRARDTQYF.

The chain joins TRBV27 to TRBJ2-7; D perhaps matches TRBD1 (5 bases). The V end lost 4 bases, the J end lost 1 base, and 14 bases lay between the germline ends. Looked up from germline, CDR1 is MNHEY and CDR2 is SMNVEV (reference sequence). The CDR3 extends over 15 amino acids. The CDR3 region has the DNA TGTGCCAGCAGTTCTAACCCTCAGGGATCCTACGAGCAGTACTTC. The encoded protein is CASSSNPQGSYEQYF.

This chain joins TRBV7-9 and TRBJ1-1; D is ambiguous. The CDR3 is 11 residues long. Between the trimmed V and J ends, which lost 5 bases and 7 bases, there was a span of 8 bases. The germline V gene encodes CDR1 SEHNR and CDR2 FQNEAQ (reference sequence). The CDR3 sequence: CASSRVVEAFF. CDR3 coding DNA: TGTGCCAGCAGCCGGGTGGTTGAAGCTTTCTTT.

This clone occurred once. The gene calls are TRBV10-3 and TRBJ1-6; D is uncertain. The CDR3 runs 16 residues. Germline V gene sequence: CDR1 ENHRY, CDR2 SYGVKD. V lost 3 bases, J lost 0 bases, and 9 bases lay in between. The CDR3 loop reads CAISDSGSSYNSPLHF. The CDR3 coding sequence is TGTGCCATCAGTGATTCAGGCAGCTCCTATAATTCACCCCTCCACTTT.

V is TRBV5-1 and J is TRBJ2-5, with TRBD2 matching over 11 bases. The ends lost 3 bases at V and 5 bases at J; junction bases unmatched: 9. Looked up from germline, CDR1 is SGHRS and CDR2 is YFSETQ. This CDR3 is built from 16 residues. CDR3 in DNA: TGCGCCAGCAGCTCAACTAGCGGGAGCATCAGGGAGACCCAGTACTTC. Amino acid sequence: CASSSTSGSIRETQYF.

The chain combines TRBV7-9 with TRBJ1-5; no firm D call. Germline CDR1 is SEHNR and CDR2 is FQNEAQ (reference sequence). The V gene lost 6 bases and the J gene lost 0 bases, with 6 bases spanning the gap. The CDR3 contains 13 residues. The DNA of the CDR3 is TGTGCCAGCAGTTATAATAGCAATCAGCCCCAGCATTTT. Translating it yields CASSYNSNQPQHF.

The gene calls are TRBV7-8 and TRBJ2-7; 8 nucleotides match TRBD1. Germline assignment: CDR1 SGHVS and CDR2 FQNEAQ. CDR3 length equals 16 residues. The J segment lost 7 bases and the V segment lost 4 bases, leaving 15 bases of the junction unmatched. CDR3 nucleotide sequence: TGTGCCAGCAGCTCCGCTCAAATCCGGACAGGGCGGGAGCAGTACTTC. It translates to CASSSAQIRTGREQYF.

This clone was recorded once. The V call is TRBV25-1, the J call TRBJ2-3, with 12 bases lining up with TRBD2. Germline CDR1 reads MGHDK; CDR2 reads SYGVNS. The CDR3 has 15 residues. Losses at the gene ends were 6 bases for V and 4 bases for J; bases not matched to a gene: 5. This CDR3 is CASSTSGRYADTQYF. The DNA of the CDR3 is TGTGCCAGCAGCACTAGCGGGAGGTATGCAGATACGCAGTATTTT.

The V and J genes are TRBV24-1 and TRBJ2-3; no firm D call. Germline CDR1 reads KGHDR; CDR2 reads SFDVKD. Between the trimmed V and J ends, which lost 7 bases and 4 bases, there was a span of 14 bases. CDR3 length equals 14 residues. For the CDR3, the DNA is TGTGCCACCAGCCCAACACAGTACGCAGATACGCAGTATTTT. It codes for CATSPTQYADTQYF.